Below, 18 T cell receptor beta chains from the same sample are listed, as sequenced in a study of regulatory T cells in long-lasting Graves disease. Time point defined: persistent/refractory GD, antithyroid drugs over 5 years with positive TRAb. There was RNA extracted from PBMCs, and the TCR library was made from it. Arm-PCR of CDR3 regions and iRepertoire HTBI primers were the basis on which TCR beta libraries were built. TCRdb itself ran the multiplex PCR reads through MiXCR, one entry per CDR3 protein. The data contain a few hundred thousand distinct CDR3 sequences, 23% of them singletons. Source: peripheral blood mononuclear cells (PBMCs), taken when the disease was refractory, from a patient treated with antithyroid drugs. All receptors derive from a woman in her thirties or forties with Graves disease.

This sequence joins TRBV6-1 and TRBJ2-5, with 8 bases fitting TRBD2. CDR3 size: 13 residues. CDR1 MNHNS and CDR2 SASEGT come from the germline V gene. V lost 6 bases and J lost 4; bases outside the gene matches: 4. CDR3 in DNA: TGTGCCAGCAGGTGGCTAGCGGGAGAGACCCAGTACTTC. Protein sequence: CASRWLAGETQYF.

To note about this clonotype: This may stem from a read error, because a much larger clone lies one nucleotide away. This rearrangement joins TRBV7-8 to TRBJ1-1; D is uncertain. Trimming took 5 bases from V and 5 from J, leaving 12 bases between them. Germline V gene lookup returns CDR1 SGHVS and CDR2 FQNEAQ. This CDR3 region has 13 residues. CDR3 amino acids: CASSLGVATEAFF. DNA for the CDR3: TGTGCCAGCAGCCTTGGGGTGGCGACTGAAGCTTTCTTT.

This clonotype appeared many times. V usage is TRBV19 and J usage is TRBJ1-1; no firm D call. Germline values: CDR1 LNHDA, CDR2 SQIVND (reference sequence). The CDR3 is 14 residues long. Trimming cost V 6 bases and J 3 bases, with 14 bases left between them. The CDR3 reads CASSRTRRDTEAFF. The CDR3 DNA sequence: TGTGCCAGTAGCAGAACAAGGAGGGACACTGAAGCTTTCTTT.

This clonotype occurred a few times. This chain connects TRBV11-2 to TRBJ2-2; D is tentatively TRBD1 or TRBD2 (5 bases each). Trimming removed 4 bases at V and 0 bases at J, with 18 bases between. CDR3 length: 18 amino acids. Germline lookup yields CDR1 SGHAT and CDR2 FQNNGV. CDR3 nucleotide sequence: TGTGCCAGCAGCTCCCGGGACCTCCACCTTTCGAACACCGGGGAGCTGTTTTTT. This gives the protein CASSSRDLHLSNTGELFF.

This clonotype showed up many times. V and J are TRBV29-1 and TRBJ2-5; no clear D gene. V lost 4 bases and J 4 bases, leaving 4 bases between the germline ends. Per germline, CDR1 SQVTM and CDR2 ANQGSEA. This CDR3 region has 10 residues. CDR3 nucleotides: TGCAGCGTTGGAGGAGAGACCCAGTACTTC. This codes for CSVGGETQYF.

This clonotype was seen many times. The rearrangement joins TRBV28 to TRBJ1-1; D call uncertain. From germline, CDR1 is MDHEN and CDR2 SYDVKM. Trimming stripped 5 bases from V and 4 bases from J, with 5 bases between. CDR3 length equals 11 residues. CDR3 DNA sequence: TGTGCCAGCAGTATGGGCACTGAAGCTTTCTTT. This gives the protein CASSMGTEAFF.

This clonotype was recorded a few times. The J gene is TRBJ1-5, the V gene TRBV6-1; the D is unclear. The CDR3 has 12 residues. Germline V gives CDR1 MNHNS, CDR2 SASEGT. V was trimmed by 8 bases and J by 6 bases, leaving 11 bases between them. Written as DNA, the CDR3 is TGTGCCAGCTGCCATTTCCCTCAGCCCCAGCATTTT. This gives the protein CASCHFPQPQHF.

The table lists this clonotype with a few counts. The chain combines TRBV6-2 or TRBV6-3 with TRBJ2-5; possible D gene TRBD1, 5 bases. The CDR3 consists of 15 residues. Germline values: CDR1 MNHEY, CDR2 SVGEGT. Deletions cut 6 bases from V and 0 bases from J, with 14 bases between. Written as DNA, the CDR3 is TGTGCCAGCAGCCCAGGGCACGAGTACCAAGAGACCCAGTACTTC. It yields the protein CASSPGHEYQETQYF.

This clonotype was seen ten or more times. The chain employs TRBV5-5 and TRBJ1-6, with D perhaps matching TRBD1 (5 bases). V lost 0 bases, J lost 10 bases, and 11 bases lay in between. The CDR3 loop spans 14 amino acids. Germline lookup yields CDR1 SGHKS and CDR2 YYEKEE (reference sequence). The CDR3 bases are TGTGCCAGCAGCTTGGCGGGGGTCAGGTCACCCCTCCACTTT. Protein product: CASSLAGVRSPLHF. Full variable domain (missing parts from reference TRBV5-5 and TRBJ1-6): DAGVTQSPTHLIKTRGQQVTLRCSPISGHKSVSWYQQVLGQGPQFIFQYYEKEERGRGNFPDRFSARQFPNYSSELNVNALLLGDSALYLCASSLAGVRSPLHFGNGTRLTVT.

This clonotype has ten or more counts. CDR3 nucleotides: TGTGCCAGCAGGAGGCCCACCCCTCACGAGCAGTACTTC. Residues: CASRRPTPHEQYF. The rearrangement joins TRBV28 to TRBJ2-7; D unclear. This CDR3 is built from 13 residues. V lost 6 bases and J 5 bases, leaving 14 bases between the germline ends. The germline gives CDR1 MDHEN, CDR2 SYDVKM. The full variable domain, completed using reference TRBV28 and TRBJ2-7, is DVKVTQSSRYLVKRTGEKVFLECVQDMDHENMFWYRQDPGLGLRLIYFSYDVKMKEKGDIPEGYSVSREKKERFSLILESASTNQTSMYLCASRRPTPHEQYFGPGTRLTVT.

About this clonotype: An end of the junction differs from the germline gene, which may be a read error. The chain employs TRBV6-5 and TRBJ2-2, with D possibly TRBD1 on 5 matching bases. This CDR3 region has 14 residues. The germline CDR1 and CDR2 sequences are MNHEY and SVGAGI. Here the CDR3 DNA reads TGTGCCAGCAGTGACTCGCTAGGGGCCGGGGAGCTGTTTTTT. Amino acid sequence: CASSDSLGAGELFF.

This clonotype was seen at least ten times. This rearrangement joins TRBV28 to TRBJ2-5, with D hard to call. V lost 5 bases to trimming and J lost 2 bases, with 12 bases between them. The CDR3 has 14 residues. Looked up from germline, CDR1 is MDHEN and CDR2 is SYDVKM. CDR3 coding DNA: TGTGCCAGCAGTCCGAGAAAGATTCAAGAGACCCAGTACTTC. Protein: CASSPRKIQETQYF.

This clonotype was seen many times. The gene calls are TRBV28 and TRBJ1-2; perhaps TRBD1 as D (6 bases). Germline V CDR1 and CDR2: MDHEN, SYDVKM. The CDR3 has 14 residues. Between the trimmed V and J ends, which lost 6 bases and 6 bases, there was a span of 17 bases. The CDR3 nucleotides read TGTGCCAGCAGACCCCCCGGGACACGAAATGGCTACACCTTC. It specifies CASRPPGTRNGYTF.

The sample holds many counts of this clonotype. The CDR3 DNA is TGTGCCACCAGCACGACAGGGCGAGGGGCCAACGTCCTGACTTTC. Translation: CATSTTGRGANVLTF. V and J are TRBV15 and TRBJ2-6, with 7 bases identical to TRBD1. The CDR3 contains 15 residues. Losses at the gene ends were 4 bases for V and 4 bases for J; bases not matched to a gene: 4. Germline CDR1 LNHNV, CDR2 YYDKDF (reference sequence).

The chain recombines TRBV4-1 with TRBJ1-5, with a possible D match to TRBD1 (6 bases). The CDR3 has 15 amino acids. Trimming left V 1 base short and J 6 bases short, with 13 bases between. Germline V gene sequence: CDR1 MGHRA, CDR2 YSYEKL. Here the CDR3 DNA reads TGCGCCAGCAGCCAAGCCCGGCAGGGGAGTCAGCCCCAGCATTTT. The encoded protein is CASSQARQGSQPQHF.

This clonotype was recorded at least ten times. CDR3 amino acids: CASSFKEYGYTF. Written as DNA, the CDR3 is TGTGCCAGCAGTTTTAAGGAATACGGCTACACCTTC. The V and J genes are TRBV28 and TRBJ1-2; D is unresolved. The CDR3 spans 12 residues. With 3 bases removed from V and 8 bases from J, the gap between germline ends came to 10 bases. The germline gives CDR1 MDHEN, CDR2 SYDVKM.

There are a few counts of this clonotype. The CDR3 coding sequence is TGTGCCAGCAGTTTCGAGGTTTCTAATTCACCCCTCCACTTT. This translates into CASSFEVSNSPLHF. The V and J genes are TRBV28 and TRBJ1-6; D unclear. The V and J ends lost 3 bases and 6 bases respectively, with 9 bases between them. The CDR3 length is 14 residues. Germline values: CDR1 MDHEN, CDR2 SYDVKM.

In DNA form, the CDR3 reads TGTGCCAGCAGCTTAGAAAGCCGCCTACCAAATGAAAAACTGTTTTTT. It yields the protein CASSLESRLPNEKLFF. This chain joins TRBV7-2 and TRBJ1-4; D gene ambiguous. Trimming shortened V by 1 base and J by 5 bases, and 14 bases separated the two germline ends. The CDR3 is 16 residues long. Germline V gene data show CDR1 as SGHTA and CDR2 as FQGNSA.